This T cell receptor beta chain was profiled in a study of blood T cell repertoires in COVID-19. Libraries were prepared by immunoSEQ multiplex PCR; TCRdb keeps only in-frame clonotypes and omits some of them. The sample shows 130,000 or so clones, around 75% of them seen only once. V was shortened by 2 bases and J by 3 bases, with 23 bases between the two germline ends. This CDR3 has 19 residues. In germline, CDR1 is WNHNN, CDR2 SYGVQD (reference sequence). Specimen: peripheral blood. The chain employs TRBV10-1 and TRBJ2-4; a possible D gene is TRBD1 (5 bases). The receptor's source is a woman between 70 and 85 years old with COVID-19, enrolled during active disease. The CDR3 sequence: CASSEIYRRGSPLKNIQYF. The CDR3, as DNA: TGCGCCAGCAGTGAGATCTACAGGCGTGGATCCCCCCTCAAAAACATTCAGTACTTC.